The source of this T cell receptor beta chain is a study of blood T cell repertoires in COVID-19. The CDR3 sequence is 13 residues long. Germline V gives CDR1 SGHRS, CDR2 YFSETQ. V gave up 4 bases and J gave up 4 bases, with 11 bases separating them. TCRdb keeps only in-frame clones here, not all; method: immunoSEQ multiplex PCR. Among roughly 260,000 clones listed, nearly 90% were seen once. The source is a woman in her thirties or forties who had recovered from COVID-19. The chain uses TRBV5-1 and TRBJ1-2; D uncertain. The source material was peripheral blood. The CDR3 bases are TGCGCCAGCAGCACGGCGGTGGGCTATGGCTACACCTTC. It is translated as CASSTAVGYGYTF.